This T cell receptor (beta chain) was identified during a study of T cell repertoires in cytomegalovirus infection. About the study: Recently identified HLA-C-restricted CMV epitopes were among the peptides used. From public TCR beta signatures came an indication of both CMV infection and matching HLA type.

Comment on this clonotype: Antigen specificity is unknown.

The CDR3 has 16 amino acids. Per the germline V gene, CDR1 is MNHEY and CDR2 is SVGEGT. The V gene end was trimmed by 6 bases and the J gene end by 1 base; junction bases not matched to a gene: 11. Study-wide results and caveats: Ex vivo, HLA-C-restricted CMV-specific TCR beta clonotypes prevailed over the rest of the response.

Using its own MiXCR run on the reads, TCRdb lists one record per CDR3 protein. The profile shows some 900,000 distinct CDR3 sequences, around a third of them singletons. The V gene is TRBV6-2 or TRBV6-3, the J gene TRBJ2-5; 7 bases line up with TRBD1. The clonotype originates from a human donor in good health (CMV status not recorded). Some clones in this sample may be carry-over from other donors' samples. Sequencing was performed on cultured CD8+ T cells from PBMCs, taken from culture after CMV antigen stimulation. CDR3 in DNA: TGTGCCAGCAGCCAAATACAGGGGTACCCCCAAGAGACCCAGTACTTC. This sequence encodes CASSQIQGYPQETQYF.